The count of the clone carrying this TCR beta chain is one. These data originate in a study of PD-L1 blockade in urothelial cancer. As for the study in general: The patients' atezolizumab therapy, 1,200 mg intravenously every 3 weeks, started at some point between 2014 and 2016. Once treatment had started, blood was analyzed at 3 weeks (second dose) and again at 6 weeks. Male sex and bladder-origin urothelial cancer were recorded for about 90% of the roughly 30 patients.

Into every PCR, synthetic TCR analog templates were spiked. Sequencing used immunoSEQ multiplex PCR; TCRdb keeps in-frame clones, though not all of them. The data hold 40,000 or so clones, with 70% to 90% observed a single time. CDR3 length equals 15 residues. Looked up from germline, CDR1 is MDHEN and CDR2 is SYDVKM. The V end was cut by 6 bases, the J end by 1 base, with 15 bases between. As to time point: peripheral blood 6 weeks after treatment start. The clonotype comes from a man aged 55 to 70 with urothelial cancer. The sequenced sample was PBMCs, obtained around atezolizumab (anti-PD-L1) treatment. This chain links TRBV28 with TRBJ1-2, with D possibly TRBD1 on 6 matching bases. The CDR3 DNA sequence: TGTGCCAGCAGAAGACAGGACCGTATTAACTATGGCTACACCTTC. This sequence encodes CASRRQDRINYGYTF.